The present T cell receptor (beta chain) was sequenced within a study of patients and donors after allogeneic stem cell transplantation. The CDR3 is 16 amino acids. The ends were cut back, 3 bases at V and 6 bases at J, with 18 bases in the middle. From the RT-PCR reads, TCRdb called clonotypes with MiXCR, one entry per CDR3 protein. The data hold about a million distinct CDR3 sequences, with roughly 17% observed a single time. This receptor was taken from a human donor who was either an allogeneic HSCT recipient or a stem cell or donor lymphocyte infusion donor (not recorded which). It is not recorded whose cells these are; they may come from a transplant donor. The chain joins TRBV12-3 or TRBV12-4 to TRBJ2-1; D possibly uses TRBD1 or TRBD2 (5 bases each). The sample taken for sequencing was blood, either unsorted or a sorted T cell fraction (not recorded which). The CDR3 is CASSFWDVSWGNEQFF. CDR3 DNA: TGTGCCAGCAGTTTCTGGGACGTTAGCTGGGGCAATGAGCAGTTCTTC.